Shown below are 28 T cell receptor beta chains from a single sample sequenced in a study of blood T cell repertoires in COVID-19. Only in-frame clones appear in the TCRdb table, and some are missing; sequencing was by immunoSEQ multiplex PCR. The data show 200,000 to 250,000 clones, around 85% seen once. Sequencing used PBMCs or T cells enriched from blood (not recorded which). The receptor set was obtained from a woman aged 45 to 65 in a cohort exposed to, infected with or recovered from COVID-19 (not recorded which).

The genes are TRBV24-1 and TRBJ2-7; TRBD2 matches at 7 bases. Germline V gene sequence: CDR1 KGHDR, CDR2 SFDVKD. V shed 3 bases, J shed 6 bases, and the junction held 10 bases outside the gene matches. CDR3 size: 15 residues. For the CDR3, the DNA is TGTGCCACCAGTGATGCCCGAGGGGCGGGGGTCGAGCAGTACTTC. This sequence encodes CATSDARGAGVEQYF.

The V call is TRBV4-1, the J call TRBJ2-3, with D possibly TRBD2 on 5 matching bases. The CDR3 is 14 amino acids. The V and J ends lost 4 bases and 3 bases respectively, with 11 bases between them. Germline V gene data show CDR1 as MGHRA and CDR2 as YSYEKL. The CDR3 is CASSRGEGTDTQYF. CDR3 sequence (DNA): TGCGCCAGCAGCCGAGGAGAGGGAACAGATACGCAGTATTTT.

V gene TRBV5-4 combines with J gene TRBJ2-3; the D gene is possibly TRBD1 (5 bases). Germline V lookup: CDR1 SGHNT, CDR2 YYREEE (reference sequence). V was pared by 4 bases and J by 10 bases, with 16 bases between. The CDR3 loop spans 13 amino acids. CDR3 DNA: TGTGCCAGCAGCGACCCAAGACAGCCATCGCAGTATTTT. Translated, it gives CASSDPRQPSQYF.

Notes on this clone: In the same sample, other DNA sequences code for this CDR3. The rearrangement links TRBV7-9 to TRBJ1-2; D remains ambiguous. The germline CDR1 and CDR2 sequences are SEHNR and FQNEAQ (reference sequence). V was shortened by 0 bases and J by 2 bases, with 4 bases between the two germline ends. This CDR3 region has 13 residues. CDR3 amino acids: CASSLAGNYGYTF. Written as DNA, the CDR3 is TGTGCCAGCAGCTTAGCCGGGAACTATGGCTACACCTTC.

The CDR3 here is CASSIRTDGYGYTF. CDR3 nucleotide sequence: TGCGCCAGCAGCATTCGGACAGATGGCTATGGCTACACCTTC. The genes are TRBV5-1 and TRBJ1-2, with a tentative D call TRBD1 (6 bases). The ends were cut back, 4 bases at V and 4 bases at J, with 14 bases in the middle. The CDR3 loop spans 14 amino acids. Looked up from germline, CDR1 is SGHRS and CDR2 is YFSETQ.

This chain joins TRBV2 and TRBJ2-2; possibly TRBD1 for D (6 bases). The length of the CDR3 is 15 residues. Germline CDR1 reads SNHLY; CDR2 reads FYNNEI. Trimming pared 6 bases from V and 3 bases from J, leaving 14 bases between. The CDR3 is CASRPYREHTGELFF. CDR3 DNA: TGTGCCAGCAGGCCTTACAGGGAACACACCGGGGAGCTGTTTTTT.

This chain uses TRBV19 with TRBJ2-3; D unresolved. Germline loops: CDR1 LNHDA, CDR2 SQIVND (reference sequence). This CDR3 is 14 amino acids long. The V and J ends lost 7 bases and 0 bases respectively, with 11 bases between them. The CDR3 bases are TGTGCCAGTAAGGAGCGATCTAGCACAGATACGCAGTATTTT. It codes for CASKERSSTDTQYF.

V is TRBV4-1 and J is TRBJ1-6, with TRBD1 matching over 9 bases. CDR3 length: 16 amino acids. Trimming removed 4 bases from V and 7 bases from J; junction bases left unmatched: 8. Germline-derived CDR1 and CDR2 are MGHRA and YSYEKL. CDR3 in DNA: TGCGCCAGCAGCCCTGAAACCGGGACAGGGAATTCACCCCTCCACTTT. This translates into CASSPETGTGNSPLHF.

In its sample, this clone was seen once. This chain joins TRBV10-2 and TRBJ1-1, with 7 bases that match TRBD1. Germline values: CDR1 WSHSY, CDR2 SAAADI. V shed 5 bases and J 9 bases; nucleotides not matched to a gene: 3. This CDR3 region has 11 residues. In DNA, the CDR3 is TGCGCCAGCAGTCAGGGGGGCAAAGCTTTCTTT. The encoded protein is CASSQGGKAFF.

This sequence joins TRBV2 and TRBJ1-3, with D perhaps TRBD1 (6 bases). The CDR3 spans 11 residues. Germline CDR1 and CDR2: SNHLY and FYNNEI. V lost 6 bases, J lost 7 bases, and 7 bases lay in between. The CDR3: CASRQGNTIYF. The DNA of the CDR3 is TGTGCCAGCAGACAGGGCAACACCATATATTTT.

The chain links TRBV13 to TRBJ1-6, with D possibly matching TRBD1 (5 bases). The germline V gene encodes CDR1 PRHDT and CDR2 FYEKMQ (reference sequence). The CDR3 length is 15 residues. Trimming left V 4 bases short and J 10 bases short, with 17 bases between. CDR3 DNA sequence: TGTGCCAGCAGCTCCATCCGTTGGGGCGAGTCACCCCTCCACTTT. Protein sequence: CASSSIRWGESPLHF.

This chain joins TRBV4-3 and TRBJ2-6; 13 bases match TRBD2. V was clipped by 1 base and J by 0 bases; unmatched bases: 0. From germline, CDR1 is LGHNA and CDR2 YSLEER. This CDR3 spans 18 amino acids. The CDR3 here is CASSQGLAGGSGANVLTF. The DNA of the CDR3 is TGCGCCAGCAGCCAAGGACTAGCGGGGGGCTCTGGGGCCAACGTCCTGACTTTC.

The rearrangement uses TRBV7-2 and TRBJ1-1; the D gene is possibly TRBD1 (5 bases). Germline CDR1 reads SGHTA; CDR2 reads FQGNSA. The germline V and J ends were trimmed by 7 bases and 5 bases, with 14 bases remaining between them. CDR3 length equals 13 residues. The CDR3 reads CASIRQRPTEAFF. CDR3 nucleotides: TGTGCCAGCATCCGACAGCGCCCGACTGAAGCTTTCTTT.

The rearrangement joins TRBV7-2 to TRBJ1-2; D perhaps matches TRBD1 (6 bases). Per the germline V gene, CDR1 is SGHTA and CDR2 is FQGNSA. The CDR3 loop spans 13 amino acids. V lost 1 base, J lost 6 bases, and 9 bases lay in between. The CDR3 loop reads CASSLGHRDGYTF. In nucleotides, the CDR3 is TGTGCCAGCAGCTTAGGGCACAGGGATGGCTACACCTTC.

The CDR3 sequence is CASSLRQGTGNTIYF. The CDR3 nucleotides are TGTGCCAGCAGCTTACGACAGGGCACTGGAAACACCATATATTTT. The chain employs TRBV11-3 and TRBJ1-3; the match to TRBD1 covers 7 bases. Trimming cost V 2 bases and J 2 bases; bases outside gene matches: 3. Germline-derived CDR1 and CDR2 are SGHNT and YENEEA. The CDR3 contains 15 residues.

V usage is TRBV7-2 and J usage is TRBJ2-7; D is perhaps TRBD1 (6 bases). V was pared by 1 base and J by 5 bases, with 12 bases between. The CDR3 is made up of 14 amino acids. The germline CDR1 and CDR2 sequences are SGHTA and FQGNSA. For the CDR3, the DNA is TGTGCCAGCAGCTTAGACAACAGGGTACACGAGCAGTACTTC. Amino acid sequence: CASSLDNRVHEQYF.

J is TRBJ2-5 and V is TRBV6-2 or TRBV6-3; the match to TRBD2 covers 11 bases. After removal of 0 bases from V and 0 bases from J, the junction contained 6 bases not matched to a gene. This CDR3 region has 18 residues. Per germline, CDR1 MNHEY and CDR2 SVGEGT. The chain's CDR3 is CASSYSGTSGLYQETQYF. CDR3 DNA sequence: TGTGCCAGCAGTTACTCCGGGACTAGCGGCCTGTACCAAGAGACCCAGTACTTC.

The rearrangement uses TRBV10-3 and TRBJ2-2, with D possibly TRBD1 on 5 matching bases. CDR1 ENHRY and CDR2 SYGVKD come from the germline V gene. The CDR3 is made up of 13 amino acids. V gave up 3 bases and J gave up 6 bases, with 8 bases separating them. The CDR3 nucleotides are TGTGCCATCAGTGATCAGGGCCCCGGGGAGCTGTTTTTT. Its protein product is CAISDQGPGELFF.

The V call is TRBV4-3, the J call TRBJ1-1; D perhaps matches TRBD1 (5 bases). Germline-derived CDR1 and CDR2 are LGHNA and YSLEER. CDR3 length: 16 residues. V lost 0 bases and J 8 bases, leaving 19 bases between the germline ends. The CDR3 DNA is TGCGCCAGCAGCCAAGATCTTCCCAGGGCAGGTCAGGAAGCTTTCTTT. It encodes CASSQDLPRAGQEAFF.

The rearrangement joins TRBV11-2 to TRBJ2-5; 10 positions agree with TRBD2. V lost 1 base to trimming and J lost 4 bases; unmatched junction nucleotides: 6. The CDR3 is 16 residues long. CDR1 and CDR2 (germline): SGHAT, FQNNGV. The CDR3 DNA is TGTGCCAGCAGCTTAGGGGTAGCGGGGGGCACAGAGACCCAGTACTTC. Amino acid sequence: CASSLGVAGGTETQYF.

The CDR3 sequence is CASSQEPAGATDTQYF. CDR3 in DNA: TGCGCCAGCAGCCAGGAACCCGCGGGGGCTACAGATACGCAGTATTTT. This chain uses TRBV4-3 with TRBJ2-3, with D perhaps TRBD2 (7 bases). This CDR3 is 16 amino acids long. In germline, CDR1 is LGHNA, CDR2 YSLEER. The V end lost 3 bases, the J end lost 3 bases, and 16 bases lay between the germline ends.

The V gene is TRBV5-4, the J gene TRBJ2-1, with 8 bases aligning to TRBD2. The germline V gene has CDR1 SGHNT and CDR2 YYREEE (reference sequence). CDR3 length: 14 residues. The V gene end was trimmed by 7 bases and the J gene end by 8 bases; junction bases not matched to a gene: 11. CDR3 sequence (DNA): TGTGCCAGCGAGCTGACCGGGGGGGCGCATGAGCAGTTCTTC. As protein: CASELTGGAHEQFF.

The chain couples TRBV6-4 to TRBJ1-2; D ambiguous. The CDR3 is 13 amino acids. CDR1 is MRHNA and CDR2 is SNTAGT in the germline V gene. Trimming removed 4 bases from V and 2 bases from J, with 8 bases in between. The CDR3 sequence: CASSVSANYGYTF. Written as DNA, the CDR3 is TGTGCCAGCAGTGTTTCCGCGAACTATGGCTACACCTTC.

This clone showed up just once. This sequence joins TRBV4-1 and TRBJ1-2; perhaps TRBD1 as D (5 bases). Germline V gene lookup returns CDR1 MGHRA and CDR2 YSYEKL. Trimming cost V 2 bases and J 3 bases, with 7 bases left between them. The CDR3 runs 13 residues. Written as DNA, the CDR3 is TGCGCCAGCAGCCAATCGGGGGACTATGGCTACACCTTC. The encoded protein is CASSQSGDYGYTF.

J is TRBJ1-1 and V is TRBV28; no clear D gene. Germline V gene data show CDR1 as MDHEN and CDR2 as SYDVKM. The CDR3 has 14 amino acids. Between the trimmed V and J ends, which lost 3 bases and 7 bases, there was a span of 15 bases. CDR3 nucleotide sequence: TGTGCCAGCAGTTTGGGCGGGAGGGCATATGAAGCTTTCTTT. Translating gives CASSLGGRAYEAFF.

The CDR3 region has the DNA TGTGCCAGCAGCCAAGCCAGCGAGGCTGAAGCTTTCTTT. It codes for CASSQASEAEAFF. The J gene is TRBJ1-1, the V gene TRBV4-2, with D hard to call. Trimming took off 1 base at V and 6 bases at J, with 9 bases between the two ends. The germline gives CDR1 LGHNA, CDR2 YNFKEQ. CDR3 length: 13 residues.

J is TRBJ1-1 and V is TRBV7-9, with unresolved D. The CDR3 sequence is 12 residues long. The germline CDR1 and CDR2 sequences are SEHNR and FQNEAQ (reference sequence). Between the trimmed V and J ends, which lost 4 bases and 4 bases, there was a span of 7 bases. CDR3 bases: TGTGCCAGCAGCTCCACCGGCACTGAAGCTTTCTTT. This gives the protein CASSSTGTEAFF.

CDR3 sequence: CASSGGGGTPSETQYF. The CDR3 DNA sequence: TGCGCCAGCAGTGGCGGCGGGGGGACCCCATCTGAGACCCAGTACTTC. The gene calls are TRBV5-1 and TRBJ2-5; TRBD2 agrees at 8 bases. Germline CDR1 is SGHRS and CDR2 is YFSETQ. The CDR3 is 16 residues long. The V gene end was trimmed by 5 bases and the J gene end by 5 bases; junction bases not matched to a gene: 14.